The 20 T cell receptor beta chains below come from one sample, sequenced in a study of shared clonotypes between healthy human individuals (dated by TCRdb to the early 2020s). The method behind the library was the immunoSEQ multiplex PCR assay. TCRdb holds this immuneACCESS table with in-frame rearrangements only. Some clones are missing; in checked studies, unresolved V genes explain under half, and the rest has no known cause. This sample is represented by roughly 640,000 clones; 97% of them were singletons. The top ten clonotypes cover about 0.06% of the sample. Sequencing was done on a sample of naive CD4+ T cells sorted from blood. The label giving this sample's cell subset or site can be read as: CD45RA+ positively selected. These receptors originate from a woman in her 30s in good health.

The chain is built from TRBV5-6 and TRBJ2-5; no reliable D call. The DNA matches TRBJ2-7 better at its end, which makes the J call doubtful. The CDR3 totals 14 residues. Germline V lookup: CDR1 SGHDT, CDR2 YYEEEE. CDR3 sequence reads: CASSRWWGSYEQYF. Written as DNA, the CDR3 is TGTGCCAGCAGCAGGTGGTGGGGATCCTACGAGCAGTACTTC.

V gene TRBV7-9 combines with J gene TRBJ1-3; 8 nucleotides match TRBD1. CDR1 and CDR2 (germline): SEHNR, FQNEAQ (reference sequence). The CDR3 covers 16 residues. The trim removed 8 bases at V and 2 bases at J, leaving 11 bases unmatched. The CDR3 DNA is TGTGCCAGCGGAAACCTACAGGGGGGGCCTGGAAACACCATATATTTT. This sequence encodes CASGNLQGGPGNTIYF.

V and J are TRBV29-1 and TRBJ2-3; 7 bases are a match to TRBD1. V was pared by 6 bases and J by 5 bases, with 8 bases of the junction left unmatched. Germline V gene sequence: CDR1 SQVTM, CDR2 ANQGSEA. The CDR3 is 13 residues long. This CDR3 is CSVQTGFKDTQYF. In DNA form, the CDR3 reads TGCAGCGTCCAGACAGGGTTTAAAGATACGCAGTATTTT.

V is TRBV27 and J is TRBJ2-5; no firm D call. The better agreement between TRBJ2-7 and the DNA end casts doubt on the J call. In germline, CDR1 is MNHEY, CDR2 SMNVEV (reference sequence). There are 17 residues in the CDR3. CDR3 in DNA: TGTGCCAGCAGCATATATTTTACTGACGGCGCAGGAAACGAGCAGTACTTC. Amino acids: CASSIYFTDGAGNEQYF.

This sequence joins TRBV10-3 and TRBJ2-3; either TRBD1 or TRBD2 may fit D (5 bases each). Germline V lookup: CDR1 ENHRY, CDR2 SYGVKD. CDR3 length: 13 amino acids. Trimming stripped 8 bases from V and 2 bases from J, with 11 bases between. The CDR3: CAIRDGSTDTQYF. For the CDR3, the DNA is TGTGCCATCCGGGACGGTTCCACAGATACGCAGTATTTT.

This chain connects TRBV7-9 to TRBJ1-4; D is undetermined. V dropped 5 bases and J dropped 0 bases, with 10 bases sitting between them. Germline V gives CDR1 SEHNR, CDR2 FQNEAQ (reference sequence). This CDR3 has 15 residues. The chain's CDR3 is CASSGQTPTNEKLFF. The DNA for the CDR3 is TGTGCCAGCAGCGGCCAAACCCCAACTAATGAAAAACTGTTTTTT.

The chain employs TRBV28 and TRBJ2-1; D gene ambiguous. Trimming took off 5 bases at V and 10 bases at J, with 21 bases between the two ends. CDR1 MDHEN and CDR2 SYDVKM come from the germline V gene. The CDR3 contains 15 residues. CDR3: CASSTPPHRGEEQFF. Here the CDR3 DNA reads TGTGCCAGCAGTACACCCCCCCACCGTGGAGAGGAGCAGTTCTTC.

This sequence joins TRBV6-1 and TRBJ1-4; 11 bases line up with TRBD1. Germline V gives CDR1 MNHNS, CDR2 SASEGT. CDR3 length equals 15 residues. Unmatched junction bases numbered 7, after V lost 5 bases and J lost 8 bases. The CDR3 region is CASSRPGTGGEKLFF. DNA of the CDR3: TGTGCCAGCAGTCGCCCCGGGACAGGGGGGGAAAAACTGTTTTTT.

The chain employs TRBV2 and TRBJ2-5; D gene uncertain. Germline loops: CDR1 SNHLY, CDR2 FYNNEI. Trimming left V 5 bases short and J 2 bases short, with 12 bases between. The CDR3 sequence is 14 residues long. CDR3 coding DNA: TGTGCCAGCAGTTGGGCTTCCGAGCAAGAGACCCAGTACTTC. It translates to CASSWASEQETQYF. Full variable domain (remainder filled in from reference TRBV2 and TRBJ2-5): EPEVTQTPSHQVTQMGQEVILRCVPISNHLYFYWYRQILGQKVEFLVSFYNNEISEKSEIFDDQFSVERPDGSNFTLKIRSTKLEDSAMYFCASSWASEQETQYFGPGTRLLVL.

The CDR3: CASSLSREKLFF. For the CDR3, the DNA is TGTGCCAGCAGCTTGAGTCGGGAAAAACTGTTTTTT. The J gene is TRBJ1-4, the V gene TRBV4-2; no clear D gene. The V gene lost 5 bases and the J gene lost 8 bases, with 9 bases spanning the gap. This CDR3 region has 12 residues. The germline CDR1 and CDR2 sequences are LGHNA and YNFKEQ.

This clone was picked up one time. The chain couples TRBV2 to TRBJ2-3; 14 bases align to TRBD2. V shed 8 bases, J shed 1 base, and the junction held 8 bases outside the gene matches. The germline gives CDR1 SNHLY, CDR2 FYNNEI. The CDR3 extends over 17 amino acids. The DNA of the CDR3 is TGTGCCAGCCAGGGACTAGCGGGAGTATGGGGCACAGATACGCAGTATTTT. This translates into CASQGLAGVWGTDTQYF.

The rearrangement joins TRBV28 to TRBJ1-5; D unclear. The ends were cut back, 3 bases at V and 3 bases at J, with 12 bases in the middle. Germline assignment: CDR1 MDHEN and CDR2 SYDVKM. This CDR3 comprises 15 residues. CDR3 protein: CASSFSDALNQPQHF. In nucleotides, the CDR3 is TGTGCCAGCAGTTTTTCTGACGCCCTCAATCAGCCCCAGCATTTT.

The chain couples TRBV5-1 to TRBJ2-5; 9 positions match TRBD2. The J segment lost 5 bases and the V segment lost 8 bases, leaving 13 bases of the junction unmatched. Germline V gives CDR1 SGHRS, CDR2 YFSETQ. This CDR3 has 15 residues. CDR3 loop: CASRLAGASYETQYF. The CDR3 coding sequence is TGCGCCAGTCGTTTAGCGGGAGCGTCGTATGAGACCCAGTACTTC.

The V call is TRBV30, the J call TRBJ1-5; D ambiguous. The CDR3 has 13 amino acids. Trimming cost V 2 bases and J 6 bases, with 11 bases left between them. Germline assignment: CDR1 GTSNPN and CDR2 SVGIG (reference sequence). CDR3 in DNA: TGTGCCTGGAGTAAAGGGAATGGTCAGCCCCAGCATTTT. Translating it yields CAWSKGNGQPQHF.

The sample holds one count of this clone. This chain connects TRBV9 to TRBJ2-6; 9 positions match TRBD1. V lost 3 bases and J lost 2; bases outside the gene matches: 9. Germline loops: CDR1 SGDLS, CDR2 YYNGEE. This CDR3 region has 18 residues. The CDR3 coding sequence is TGTGCCAGCAGCGCCCGGGACAGGGCATCCCCTGGGGCCAACGTCCTGACTTTC. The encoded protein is CASSARDRASPGANVLTF.

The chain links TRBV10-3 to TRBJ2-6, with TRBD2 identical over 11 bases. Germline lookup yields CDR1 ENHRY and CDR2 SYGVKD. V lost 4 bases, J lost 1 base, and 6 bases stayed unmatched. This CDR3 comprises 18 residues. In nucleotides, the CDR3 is TGTGCCATCAGTGCAACTAGCGGGAGTAGTTCTGGGGCCAACGTCCTGACTTTC. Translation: CAISATSGSSSGANVLTF.

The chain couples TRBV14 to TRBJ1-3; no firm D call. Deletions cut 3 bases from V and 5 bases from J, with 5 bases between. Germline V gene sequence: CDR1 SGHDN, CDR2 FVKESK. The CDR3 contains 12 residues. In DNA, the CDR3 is TGTGCCAGCAGCCAGCCCCGAAACACCATATATTTT. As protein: CASSQPRNTIYF. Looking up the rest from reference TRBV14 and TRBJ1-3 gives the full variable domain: EAGVTQFPSHSVIEKGQTVTLRCDPISGHDNLYWYRRVMGKEIKFLLHFVKESKQDESGMPNNRFLAERTGGTYSTLKVQPAELEDSGVYFCASSQPRNTIYFGEGSWLTVV.

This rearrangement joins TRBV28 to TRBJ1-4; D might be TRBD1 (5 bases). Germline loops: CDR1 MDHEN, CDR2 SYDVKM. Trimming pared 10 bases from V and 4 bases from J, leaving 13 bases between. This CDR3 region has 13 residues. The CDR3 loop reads CATTSGGNEKLFF. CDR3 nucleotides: TGTGCCACCACGTCCGGGGGTAATGAAAAACTGTTTTTT.

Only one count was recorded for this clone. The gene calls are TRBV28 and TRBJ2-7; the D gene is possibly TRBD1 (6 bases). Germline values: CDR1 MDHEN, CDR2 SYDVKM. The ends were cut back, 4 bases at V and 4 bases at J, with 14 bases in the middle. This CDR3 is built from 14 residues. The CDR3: CASSSTGIKYEQYF. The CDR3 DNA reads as TGTGCCAGCAGTTCGACAGGTATTAAATACGAGCAGTACTTC.

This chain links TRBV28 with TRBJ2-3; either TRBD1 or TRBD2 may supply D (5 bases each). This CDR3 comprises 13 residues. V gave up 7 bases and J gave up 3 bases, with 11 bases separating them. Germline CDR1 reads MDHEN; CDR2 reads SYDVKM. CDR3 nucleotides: TGTGCCAGCAATGAGGGGATTACAGATACGCAGTATTTT. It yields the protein CASNEGITDTQYF.